The entry that follows covers one T cell receptor beta chain sequence. This sample stems from a study of blood T cell repertoires in COVID-19. Overall study context: From the United States, Italy and Spain came samples of acute and convalescent COVID-19. From T cells, B-cell-depleted T cells, or PBMCs came the material, which was cDNA or gDNA.

TCRdb keeps only in-frame clones here, not all; method: immunoSEQ multiplex PCR. The sample lists 190,000 or so clones, approximately 80% seen once, with about an eighth in the top ten. The cohort comprised adults aged roughly 18 to 95 years residing in about two dozen US areas. Cohorts were assigned according to the clinical history that participants reported. Source material: PBMCs or T cells enriched from blood (not recorded which). This clonotype originated in a man between 35 and 55 years old who had recovered from COVID-19.

The CDR3 DNA reads TGTGCCAGCAGCGTAGCAGAGGGGGCGTCTGGCTACACCTTC. This gives the protein CASSVAEGASGYTF. The chain uses TRBV9 and TRBJ1-2, with TRBD1 identical over 7 bases. Trimming took 0 bases from V and 7 from J; bases not matched to a gene: 6. The germline CDR1 and CDR2 sequences are SGDLS and YYNGEE. The CDR3 is 14 residues long.